This TCR beta chain was identified during a study of blood T cell repertoires in COVID-19 (dated by TCRdb to about 2020). General notes on the study: The collaborator samples originated in the United States, Italy and Spain and spanned the acute and convalescent phases of COVID-19. Samples came from the ongoing ImmuneRACE study (first 160 participants) plus 1,254 subjects from 6 global collaborators. The dataset comprised deeply sampled blood TCRbeta repertoires from subjects exposed to, actively infected with, or recovered from COVID-19. Where available, HLA class I and class II types were obtained from metadata supplied by the sample provider rather than from assay-based typing. The material from the prospective study consisted of cDNA or gDNA derived from T cells, B-cell-depleted T cells, or PBMCs. The repertoires were made available in a free public database intended to serve as a resource for research on the immune response to SARS-CoV-2. The sample metadata nearly always contained a de-identified subject ID, COVID-19 status, age in years and sex.

TCRbeta CDR3 regions were amplified from genomic DNA using the immunoSEQ Assay, a bias-controlled multiplex PCR. Per the source publication's procedure: Nucleated cell counts per sample were estimated from amplification of reference gene primers within the assay. To quantify the absolute abundance of each unique TCRbeta CDR3 rearrangement, sequence reads were collapsed and filtered. For each sample, productive Simpson clonality was calculated by taking the square root of Simpson's diversity index across productive rearrangements. Here the immuneACCESS table is served through TCRdb, limited to in-frame sequences with V and J called. Missing clones are a known gap in these copies; in checked studies unresolved V genes cover under half, and the rest lacks a known reason. V and J calls and clone size are those listed in that table; D and trimming were worked out from the DNA. Counted in this sample were roughly 120,000 clones; 87% of them appeared once. 7% to 9% of the sample goes to the ten largest clones.

Each collaborating institution followed its own protocols to collect whole blood in K2EDTA tubes. For TCRbeta analysis, collaborators shipped samples as frozen whole blood, isolated PBMCs, or DNA extracted from either of those sample types. Study-wide findings and limitations: The quantity of clinical and demographic metadata differed by source and by participant and was supplied without curation.

Details on this clone: It has no known antigen specificity. Base qualities are not provided; no much larger clone lies one nucleotide away.

V and J lose 4 bases and 2 bases, and a span of 15 bases separates them. CDR1 SGHTA and CDR2 FQGNSA are derived from the germline V gene. Inclusive of the bounding cysteine and phenylalanine, the CDR3 is 15 residues long. Of the read, only the CDR3 DNA is kept; its 45 bases are in frame from base 1. The receptor comes from a human donor in a cohort sampled during active COVID-19. Sequencing was carried out using peripheral blood. The chain is encoded by TRBV7-2 joined to TRBJ2-7; too little of a D gene remains to name it. CDR3 sequence: CASSSSMTPTYEQYF. The DNA sequence is TGTGCCAGCAGCTCCTCAATGACACCGACCTACGAGCAGTACTTC.